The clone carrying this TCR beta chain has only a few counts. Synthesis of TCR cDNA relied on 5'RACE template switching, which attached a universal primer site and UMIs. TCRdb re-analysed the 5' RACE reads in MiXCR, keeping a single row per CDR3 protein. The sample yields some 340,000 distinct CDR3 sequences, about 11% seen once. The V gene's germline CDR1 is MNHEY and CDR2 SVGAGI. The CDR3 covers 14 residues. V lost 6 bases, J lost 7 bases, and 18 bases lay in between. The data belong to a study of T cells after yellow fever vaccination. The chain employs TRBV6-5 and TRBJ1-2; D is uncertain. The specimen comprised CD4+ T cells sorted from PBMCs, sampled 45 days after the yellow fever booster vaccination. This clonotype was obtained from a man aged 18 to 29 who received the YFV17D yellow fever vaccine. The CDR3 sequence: CASSPRAGRIGYTF. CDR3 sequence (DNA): TGTGCCAGCAGCCCTCGTGCAGGCCGTATTGGCTACACCTTC.